The T cell receptor beta chain under discussion was sequenced for a study of cytomegalovirus exposure and HLA in healthy donors. General study findings and limits: Fewer N-insertions than the roughly 650-donor mean were reportedly shown by an Asian-associated ancestry cluster in a later analysis. A few chains linked to CMV were shown in vitro to be specific for CMV antigens. Previous analysis showed most TCR beta V segments were productive about 90% or about 30% of the time.

As to this clone: Its matching antigen is unknown.

Vbeta (60) and Jbeta (13) primers were used in the PCR. Clones were sequenced by immunoSEQ multiplex PCR, and TCRdb holds only the in-frame ones, with some missing. The ten top clones account for about 0.59%, within a sample of around 120,000 clones. The CDR3 spans 15 residues. The ends were cut back, 5 bases at V and 6 bases at J, with 19 bases in the middle. Germline assignment: CDR1 SGHTA and CDR2 FQGTGA. This clonotype was obtained from a man aged 45 to 65 in good health and CMV-seronegative. The specimen was PBMCs. V is TRBV7-3 and J is TRBJ1-1; the D gene is possibly TRBD1 (5 bases). The CDR3 region has the DNA TGTGCCAGCAGCCCAGGACAAGGGAGGGGCTCTGAAGCTTTCTTT. This encodes CASSPGQGRGSEAFF. Supplemented by reference TRBV7-3 and TRBJ1-1, the full variable domain reads GAGVSQTPSNKVTEKGKYVELRCDPISGHTALYWYRQSLGQGPEFLIYFQGTGAADDSGLPNDRFFAVRPEGSVSTLKIQRTERGDSAVYLCASSPGQGRGSEAFFGQGTRLTVV.